This T cell receptor (beta chain) stems from a study of human T cells and chemical hapten exposure. Overall study results and limits: The study found expanded TCRs formed significantly more large CDR3 similarity clusters than controls.

The CDR3 runs 13 residues. The V end lost 4 bases, the J end lost 5 bases, and 9 bases lay between the germline ends. Germline V gene data show CDR1 as SNHLY and CDR2 as FYNNEI. TCRdb used MiXCR to reprocess the RACE reads, holding one entry per CDR3 protein. Of tens of thousands of distinct CDR3 sequences listed, around 8.8% are singletons. With regard to this clonotype: Its matching antigen is unknown.

Documented time point: patch test 2, 6 weeks after DPC sensitization. Treatment in this sample: therapeutic diphenylcyclopropenone sensitization with weekly scalp DPC. This specimen was whole blood, taken in connection with sensitization to the hapten diphenylcyclopropenone (DPC). The origin of this receptor is a woman between 45 and 65 years old with alopecia areata. Some clones in this sample may be carry-over from other donors' samples. The rearrangement joins TRBV2 to TRBJ1-5; D might be TRBD1 (6 bases). Written as DNA, the CDR3 is TGTGCCAGCAGTGGGGGGGGCCATCAGCCCCAGCATTTT. This gives the protein CASSGGGHQPQHF.